These T cell receptor beta chains were read from a single sample in a study of T cells in Graves' hyperthyroidism and ophthalmopathy. TCRdb re-derived calls from the multiplex PCR reads in MiXCR, one entry per CDR3 protein. The sample shows 400,000 to 600,000 distinct CDR3 sequences, more than 20% of them seen only once. Sequencing used blood. The receptors here all came from a man between 18 and 35 years old with Graves' hyperthyroidism. Both conserved end residues are part of each CDR3. D genes are given only for firm matches. Expanded clones get a size class; other rows say once, few or many, or leave the size out.

>TRBV20-1|-|-|TRBJ2-7
CSATVGGNDEQYF
TGCAGTGCTACAGTGGGTGGGAATGACGAGCAGTACTTC
>TRBV2|many|-|TRBJ1-2
CASSESGYTF
TGTGCCAGCAGTGAGAGCGGCTACACCTTC
>TRBV7-2|-|TRBD2|TRBJ2-7
CASRRVAGEYEQYF
TGTGCCAGCCGACGGGTTGCGGGGGAATACGAGCAGTACTTC
>TRBV19|-|TRBD1|TRBJ2-2
CAGRQGGTGELFF
TGTGCCGGTCGACAGGGGGGCACCGGGGAGCTGTTTTTT
>TRBV6-2/TRBV6-3|many|-|TRBJ1-2
CASSGQVFYGYTF
TGTGCCAGCTCCGGCCAGGTTTTCTATGGCTACACCTTC
>TRBV5-1|many|TRBD1|TRBJ1-3
CASSPGQGTGNTIYF
TGCGCCAGCAGCCCAGGACAGGGGACAGGAAACACCATATATTTT
>TRBV9|many|TRBD2|TRBJ2-7
CASSVTSGGTYEQYF
TGTGCCAGCAGCGTGACTAGCGGGGGGACGTACGAGCAGTACTTC
>TRBV18|-|-|TRBJ1-1
CASSPPMSPNTEAFF
TGTGCCAGCTCACCACCCATGAGCCCGAACACTGAAGCTTTCTTT
>TRBV12-3/TRBV12-4|-|-|TRBJ1-3
CASTHERAGNTIYF
TGTGCCAGCACCCACGAGCGGGCTGGAAACACCATATATTTT
>TRBV20-1|few|TRBD1|TRBJ1-6
CSAEGQGSSYNSPLHF
TGCAGTGCGGAAGGACAGGGGAGCTCCTATAATTCACCCCTCCACTTT
>TRBV12-3/TRBV12-4|many|-|TRBJ2-7
CASSLRDGFSYEQYF
TGTGCCAGCAGCCTCCGGGACGGTTTCTCCTACGAGCAGTACTTC
>TRBV6-4|few|TRBD2|TRBJ2-7
CASSDYDLLAGVYEQYF
TGTGCCAGCAGTGACTACGACTTATTAGCGGGAGTGTACGAGCAGTACTTC
>TRBV20-1|many|-|TRBJ2-7
CSARDTGRDYEQYF
TGCAGTGCTAGAGATACAGGGAGGGACTACGAGCAGTACTTC
>TRBV6-1|many|-|TRBJ2-7
CASSQGLTFPSEQYF
TGTGCCAGCAGTCAAGGACTGACCTTCCCTAGTGAGCAGTACTTC
>TRBV2|many|-|TRBJ2-2
CASLLGAAGELFF
TGTGCCAGCCTCCTAGGGGCGGCCGGGGAGCTGTTTTTT
>TRBV11-2|many|-|TRBJ1-2
CASSPGPPQGYTF
TGTGCCAGCAGCCCCGGACCCCCCCAGGGCTACACCTTC
>TRBV6-2/TRBV6-3|many|-|TRBJ1-3
CASTPGASPAAYF
TGTGCCAGCACCCCGGGGGCCAGCCCAGCGGCATATTTT
>TRBV28|-|-|TRBJ1-1
CASSFSTRNTEAFF
TGTGCCAGCAGTTTTTCGACAAGGAACACTGAAGCTTTCTTT
>TRBV10-1|many|-|TRBJ1-5
CASSVDRNQPQHF
TGCGCCAGCAGCGTAGACAGAAATCAGCCCCAGCATTTT
>TRBV28|many|-|TRBJ2-7
CASSSPNRVGEQYF
TGTGCCAGCAGTTCCCCGAACAGGGTGGGCGAGCAGTACTTC
>TRBV4-1|-|-|TRBJ1-5
CASSQGGLGNQPQHF
TGCGCCAGCAGCCAAGGGGGGCTCGGCAATCAGCCCCAGCATTTT
>TRBV28|many|-|TRBJ1-2
CASTQLGRPVNYGYTF
TGTGCCAGCACCCAACTCGGGCGGCCGGTGAACTATGGCTACACCTTC
>TRBV7-9|many|-|TRBJ1-2
CASSSPTPLDTF
TGTGCCAGCAGCTCCCCAACACCCCTGGACACCTTC
>TRBV6-1|many|-|TRBJ1-2
CASSRDAYGYTF
TGTGCCAGCTCCCGTGACGCCTATGGCTACACCTTC
>TRBV2|-|TRBD2|TRBJ2-7
CASSETTSGRANEQYF
TGTGCCAGCAGTGAAACCACTAGCGGGAGGGCCAACGAGCAGTACTTC
>TRBV6-1|-|-|TRBJ1-6
CASSAPPPGPYNSPLHF
TGTGCCAGCAGTGCCCCCCCCCCGGGACCGTATAATTCACCCCTCCACTTT
>TRBV6-5|many|TRBD2|TRBJ2-2
CASSYSGGGRNTGELFF
TGTGCCAGCAGTTACTCGGGGGGGGGACGGAACACCGGGGAGCTGTTTTTT
>TRBV7-8|many|TRBD1|TRBJ2-7
CASSPYRGSSYEQYF
TGTGCCAGCAGCCCCTACAGGGGGAGCTCCTACGAGCAGTACTTC
>TRBV7-2|-|-|TRBJ2-5
CASSLRGAVTWGETQYF
TGTGCCAGCAGCTTACGCGGGGCAGTGACCTGGGGGGAGACCCAGTACTTC
>TRBV10-3|many|-|TRBJ1-2
CAISESYRVYYGYTF
TGTGCCATCAGTGAGTCGTATAGGGTCTACTATGGCTACACCTTC
>TRBV24-1|many|TRBD2|TRBJ2-2
CATSGAGPGTTERGELFF
TGTGCCACCAGTGGGGCAGGCCCCGGGACTACCGAGCGAGGGGAGCTGTTTTTT
>TRBV6-5|many|-|TRBJ1-1
CASSSLLLNTEAFF
TGTGCCAGCAGTTCCCTCCTACTGAACACTGAAGCTTTCTTT
>TRBV11-2|many|TRBD1|TRBJ2-7
CASSLDGTASYEQYF
TGTGCCAGCAGCTTAGATGGGACAGCCTCCTACGAGCAGTACTTC
>TRBV14|-|-|TRBJ2-6
CASSQDLTGAGANVLTF
TGTGCCAGCAGCCAAGATCTTACGGGCGCTGGGGCCAACGTCCTGACTTTC